This T cell receptor (beta chain) was profiled in a study of chemoradiotherapy in HPV16-positive cancers (dated by TCRdb to between 2021 and 2022). About the study as a whole: Using functional T-cell assays on cells from a couple of HPV16-positive patients, the researchers defined candidate HPV-specific T-cell clones and common TCR motifs. The study asked whether T-cell immunity to the HPV oncoproteins E6 and E7 changes during chemoradiotherapy and whether this immunity affects survival. TCR repertoires from around 80 patients with HPV-related cancers were then used to track the candidate HPV-specific TCRs and motifs. Study-level results and caveats: The survival association was reported for HPV16-positive patients, and the functional definition of HPV-specific T cells was derived from only two HPV16-positive patients. Expansion of candidate HPV-specific clones and E7-related TCR motifs was observed in the tumor microenvironment during treatment, whereas no such expansion was observed for non-HPV-specific T cells. Among HPV16-positive patients, expansion of HPV-responsive T cells during chemoradiotherapy was associated with better recurrence-free survival.

Preparation of the library involved the immunoSEQ multiplex PCR assay. Imported from immuneACCESS, the table was reduced by TCRdb to in-frame sequences with V and J called. These copies leave out some clones; in studies compared against another copy, an unresolved V gene accounts for under half, and the cause of the remainder is not known. In this sample the table shows approximately 4,900 clones, about 96% of which occur a single time. The leading ten clones occupy approximately 3.4% of the sample. The CDR3 goes from the cysteine to the phenylalanine over 15 residues. Only the CDR3 part of the read is kept: 45 bases, read in frame from the first base. CDR1 and CDR2 were assigned from the germline V gene as KGHSH and LQKENI. V is trimmed back by 6 bases and J by 2 bases, and the junction contains 7 bases that no gene match accounts for. About this clone: Its antigen is still unknown. Base qualities are missing; no much larger clone stands one base away.

Repertoires were sampled repeatedly over the course of chemoradiotherapy so that clonal expansion in the tumor microenvironment could be followed. The sequence is built from TRBV18 and TRBJ1-5; the junction holds 7 bases that match TRBD1. The receptor's source is a human donor with HPV-associated anogenital cancer. The sample was tumor tissue, taken from a patient who underwent chemoradiotherapy. The CDR3 region has the sequence CASSQDTGGNQPQHF. The nucleotides are TGTGCCAGCTCCCAAGATACAGGGGGCAATCAGCCCCAGCATTTT.